This entry lists 14 T cell receptor beta chains sequenced from one sample in a study of control samples from healthy donors and cancer patients. Sequencing was performed with immunoSEQ multiplex PCR; in TCRdb, only in-frame clones are kept and a portion is missing. The sample has approximately 90,000 clones, around 90% seen once. Specimen: blood. The receptors derive from a woman aged 70-85 years in good health.

The rearrangement uses TRBV7-2 and TRBJ1-1, with D tentatively TRBD1 (5 bases). Germline CDR1 and CDR2: SGHTA and FQGNSA. Trimming took 4 bases from V and 4 from J, leaving 16 bases between them. The CDR3 totals 15 residues. CDR3 in amino acids: CASSSRGLGVTEAFF. The CDR3 DNA reads as TGTGCCAGCAGCTCGCGGGGCCTTGGTGTCACTGAAGCTTTCTTT.

This clone was recorded a few times. The chain carries TRBV5-1 and TRBJ1-2, with TRBD1 matching 7 bases. The length of the CDR3 is 12 residues. V lost 0 bases, J lost 14 bases, and 7 bases stayed unmatched. From germline, CDR1 is SGHRS and CDR2 YFSETQ. CDR3 loop: CASSLDLQGRTF. The CDR3 bases are TGCGCCAGCAGCTTGGATTTACAGGGGAGAACCTTC.

V is TRBV3-1 (or the pseudogene TRBV3-2) and J is TRBJ1-3; the D is unclear. V was trimmed by 2 bases and J by 0 bases, leaving 5 bases between them. Germline V gives CDR1 LGHDT, CDR2 YNNKEL (reference sequence). The CDR3 is 14 residues long. The CDR3 loop reads CASSQPVSGNTIYF. DNA for the CDR3: TGTGCCAGCAGCCAACCCGTCTCTGGAAACACCATATATTTT.

V usage is TRBV30 and J usage is TRBJ1-1; TRBD1 aligns across 7 bases. Germline loops: CDR1 GTSNPN, CDR2 SVGIG (reference sequence). V shed 3 bases and J 5 bases; nucleotides not matched to a gene: 15. The length of the CDR3 is 16 residues. CDR3 region: CAWSEGASGKQTEAFF. Here the CDR3 DNA reads TGTGCCTGGAGCGAGGGGGCCTCGGGGAAACAAACTGAAGCTTTCTTT. The whole variable domain, filled in from reference TRBV30 and TRBJ1-1, reads SQTIHQWPATLVQPVGSPLSLECTVEGTSNPNLYWYRQAAGRGLQLLFYSVGIGQISSEVPQNLSASRPQDRQFILSSKKLLLSDSGFYLCAWSEGASGKQTEAFFGQGTRLTVV.

This chain links TRBV5-5 with TRBJ2-2; D not resolved. With 5 bases removed from V and 0 bases from J, the gap between germline ends came to 11 bases. This CDR3 has 15 amino acids. Germline CDR1 SGHKS, CDR2 YYEKEE (reference sequence). Here the CDR3 DNA reads TGTGCCAGCAGACCGGACCCCACGAACACCGGGGAGCTGTTTTTT. Protein sequence: CASRPDPTNTGELFF.

The chain couples TRBV7-8 to TRBJ2-5; D unclear. Germline CDR1 and CDR2: SGHVS and FQNEAQ. V was cut by 5 bases and J by 0 bases, with 10 bases left in between. This CDR3 region has 14 residues. The CDR3 is CASSVDRYQETQYF. The CDR3 nucleotides are TGTGCCAGCAGCGTCGACCGGTACCAAGAGACCCAGTACTTC.

The chain employs TRBV2 and TRBJ1-6; D is unclear. The CDR3 sequence is 13 residues long. The V and J ends lost 7 bases and 11 bases respectively, with 15 bases between them. CDR1 and CDR2 from the germline V gene are SNHLY and FYNNEI. The CDR3 here is CASIRITSTPLHF. The CDR3 coding sequence is TGTGCCAGCATCAGGATTACCTCCACACCCCTCCACTTT.

Regarding this clone: Other DNA sequences within the sample encode an identical CDR3. The V call is TRBV18, the J call TRBJ1-2; D not certain. Germline CDR1 reads KGHSH; CDR2 reads LQKENI. Trimming shortened V by 3 bases and J by 4 bases, and 12 bases separated the two germline ends. The CDR3 is 14 residues long. The CDR3 DNA reads as TGTGCCAGCTCACCCTTGCCGGCCATCTATGGCTACACCTTC. It translates to CASSPLPAIYGYTF.

This rearrangement joins TRBV6-2 or TRBV6-3 to TRBJ2-7; TRBD2 agrees at 12 bases. Germline-derived CDR1 and CDR2 are MNHEY and SVGEGT. This CDR3 is 15 amino acids long. V lost 6 bases and J lost 2; bases outside the gene matches: 5. CDR3 protein: CASSPRTSGTYEQYF. The CDR3, as DNA: TGTGCCAGCAGCCCTCGGACTAGCGGGACCTACGAGCAGTACTTC.

V is TRBV4-3 and J is TRBJ2-1, with 9 bases aligning to TRBD2. From germline, CDR1 is LGHNA and CDR2 YSLEER. The CDR3 runs to 16 residues. V shed 0 bases, J shed 10 bases, and the junction held 10 bases outside the gene matches. The CDR3 DNA sequence: TGCGCCAGCAGCCAAGATGCACTAGCGGGCCTGAACGAGCAGTTCTTC. This sequence encodes CASSQDALAGLNEQFF.

The chain recombines TRBV7-8 with TRBJ1-2; D gene uncertain. The CDR3 totals 15 residues. Trimming removed 5 bases at V and 7 bases at J, with 20 bases between. Germline assignment: CDR1 SGHVS and CDR2 FQNEAQ. Here the CDR3 DNA reads TGTGCCAGCAGCCCCCTTACGGGCAGTCTTAGTGGCTACACCTTC. It is translated as CASSPLTGSLSGYTF.

The chain employs TRBV2 and TRBJ1-1; 8 bases are a match to TRBD1. The length of the CDR3 is 14 residues. Germline CDR1 is SNHLY and CDR2 is FYNNEI. Trimming took 6 bases from V and 5 from J; bases not matched to a gene: 8. The CDR3 bases are TGTGCCAGCAGCCCCCAGGGGGCCGGAACTGAAGCTTTCTTT. Its translation is CASSPQGAGTEAFF.

This clone was seen a few times. This chain links TRBV15 with TRBJ1-1; D gene ambiguous. The CDR3 contains 13 residues. Germline CDR1 LNHNV, CDR2 YYDKDF (reference sequence). V was trimmed by 1 base and J by 8 bases, leaving 11 bases between them. CDR3 sequence reads: CATSRGGQTEAFF. The DNA of the CDR3 is TGTGCCACCAGCAGAGGAGGGCAGACCGAAGCTTTCTTT.

In nucleotides, the CDR3 is TGTGCCAGCAGTTTCGGCGGACAGGGGGGTTTTGGGGCTTTCTTT. It is translated as CASSFGGQGGFGAFF. This chain uses TRBV27 with TRBJ1-1, with TRBD1 matching over 10 bases. Trimming cost V 3 bases and J 11 bases; bases outside gene matches: 12. This CDR3 has 15 residues. CDR1 is MNHEY and CDR2 is SMNVEV in the germline V gene (reference sequence).